This T cell receptor (beta chain) was found in a study of blood T cell repertoires in COVID-19. About the research overall: Samples taken during acute and convalescent COVID-19 were collected in the United States, Italy and Spain. From T cells, B-cell-depleted T cells, or PBMCs came the material, which was cDNA or gDNA.

TCRdb's table, derived via immunoSEQ multiplex PCR, lists solely in-frame clones and lacks some. The sample consists of 140,000 to 150,000 clones, around 87% of them appearing once. Germline-derived CDR1 and CDR2 are SGHRS and YFSETQ. This CDR3 has 14 amino acids. V was trimmed by 8 bases and J by 5 bases, leaving 17 bases between them. The sequence came from a man aged 80 or over with acute or convalescent COVID-19. The V call is TRBV5-1, the J call TRBJ2-1; possible D gene TRBD2, 5 bases. The source material was peripheral blood. The CDR3 DNA reads TGCGCCAGTACCGGGCGGGCCTTAGACAATGAGCAGTTCTTC. Protein: CASTGRALDNEQFF.